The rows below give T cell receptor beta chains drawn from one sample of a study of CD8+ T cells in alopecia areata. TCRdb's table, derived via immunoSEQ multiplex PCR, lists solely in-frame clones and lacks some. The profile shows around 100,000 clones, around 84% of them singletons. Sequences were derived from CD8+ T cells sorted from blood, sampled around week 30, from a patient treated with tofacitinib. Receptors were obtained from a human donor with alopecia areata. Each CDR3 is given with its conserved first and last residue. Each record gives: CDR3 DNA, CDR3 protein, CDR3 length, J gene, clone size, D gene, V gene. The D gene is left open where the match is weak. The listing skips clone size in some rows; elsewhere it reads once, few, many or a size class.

cdr3_nt: TGTGCCAGCACCACGGGGTGGCATCGGCAGTTCTTC
cdr3_aa: CASTTGWHRQFF
cdr3_length: 12
j_call: TRBJ2-1
clone_size: -
d_call: -
v_call: TRBV9

cdr3_nt: TGTGCCAGCAGAGGAAACAGGGGGCAGAACTTC
cdr3_aa: CASRGNRGQNF
cdr3_length: 11
j_call: TRBJ2-7
clone_size: -
d_call: TRBD1
v_call: TRBV7-2

cdr3_nt: TGTGCCAGCAGCCCCGGACAGGGTGAGGCCTACAATGAGCAGTTCTTC
cdr3_aa: CASSPGQGEAYNEQFF
cdr3_length: 16
j_call: TRBJ2-1
clone_size: -
d_call: TRBD1
v_call: TRBV11-2

cdr3_nt: TGCAGCGCCGCGCCGGTTCTTGCGGGAACAGATACGCAGTATTTT
cdr3_aa: CSAAPVLAGTDTQYF
cdr3_length: 15
j_call: TRBJ2-3
clone_size: -
d_call: -
v_call: TRBV29-1

cdr3_nt: TGTGCCAGCAGCTCCCGGGACAGTCCTTATGGCTACACCTTC
cdr3_aa: CASSSRDSPYGYTF
cdr3_length: 14
j_call: TRBJ1-2
clone_size: once
d_call: TRBD1
v_call: TRBV2

cdr3_nt: TGTGCCAGCTGGGACAGATACGAGCAGTACTTC
cdr3_aa: CASWDRYEQYF
cdr3_length: 11
j_call: TRBJ2-7
clone_size: -
d_call: TRBD1
v_call: TRBV27

cdr3_nt: TGTGCCATCAGTGAGACCGGGACTAGCCCCCCAAAGAATGAGCAGTTCTTC
cdr3_aa: CAISETGTSPPKNEQFF
cdr3_length: 17
j_call: TRBJ2-1
clone_size: -
d_call: TRBD2
v_call: TRBV10-3

cdr3_nt: TGCAGCGTGGACCGCGGTACTAGCGAGGGCAATGAGCAGTTCTTC
cdr3_aa: CSVDRGTSEGNEQFF
cdr3_length: 15
j_call: TRBJ2-1
clone_size: few
d_call: TRBD2
v_call: TRBV29-1

cdr3_nt: TGTGCCGCAACGGAGGGCGGTTCCTACGAGCAGTACTTC
cdr3_aa: CAATEGGSYEQYF
cdr3_length: 13
j_call: TRBJ2-7
clone_size: -
d_call: -
v_call: TRBV10-3

cdr3_nt: TGCAGCGTTGAAGGGCGAGACAATGAGCAGTTCTTC
cdr3_aa: CSVEGRDNEQFF
cdr3_length: 12
j_call: TRBJ2-1
clone_size: -
d_call: -
v_call: TRBV29-1

cdr3_nt: TGTGCCAGTAGTGTCCCCTACCGGGGCAATGAGCAGTTCTTC
cdr3_aa: CASSVPYRGNEQFF
cdr3_length: 14
j_call: TRBJ2-1
clone_size: -
d_call: -
v_call: TRBV19

cdr3_nt: TGTGCCAGCAGCGACCCTGGGTCTGGAAACACCATATATTTT
cdr3_aa: CASSDPGSGNTIYF
cdr3_length: 14
j_call: TRBJ1-3
clone_size: -
d_call: -
v_call: TRBV2

cdr3_nt: TGCAGCGTCCTCCCGGGGGGGGACACTGAAGCTTTCTTT
cdr3_aa: CSVLPGGDTEAFF
cdr3_length: 13
j_call: TRBJ1-1
clone_size: -
d_call: -
v_call: TRBV29-1

cdr3_nt: TGTGCCAGCAGCTTAGGTAGCGGGGGCCCTAGCACAGATACGCAGTATTTT
cdr3_aa: CASSLGSGGPSTDTQYF
cdr3_length: 17
j_call: TRBJ2-3
clone_size: -
d_call: TRBD2
v_call: TRBV7-8

cdr3_nt: TGTGCCAGCAGCTTAGCGGTGGAATCCTCTGGGGCCAACGTCCTGACTTTC
cdr3_aa: CASSLAVESSGANVLTF
cdr3_length: 17
j_call: TRBJ2-6
clone_size: -
d_call: -
v_call: TRBV7-6

cdr3_nt: TGTGCCACCTCCCCAGAACGATATGGCTACACCTTC
cdr3_aa: CATSPERYGYTF
cdr3_length: 12
j_call: TRBJ1-2
clone_size: -
d_call: -
v_call: TRBV19